This T cell receptor (beta chain) was identified in a study of blood T cell repertoires in COVID-19 (dated by TCRdb to the early 2020s). Concerning the study at large: The collaborator samples originated in the United States, Italy and Spain and spanned the acute and convalescent phases of COVID-19. Subjects who had been exposed to COVID-19, were actively infected with it, or had recovered from it provided the deeply sampled blood TCRbeta repertoires that made up the dataset. Samples were obtained from the ongoing ImmuneRACE study (first 160 participants) and from 1,254 subjects provided by 6 global collaborators. Where available, HLA class I and class II types were taken from metadata supplied by the sample provider and were not determined by assay-based typing. The sample metadata nearly always contained a de-identified subject ID, COVID-19 status, age in years and sex. The prospective study material was composed of cDNA or gDNA derived from T cells, B-cell-depleted T cells, or PBMCs. The repertoires were made available in a free public database intended to serve as a resource for research on the immune response to SARS-CoV-2. General study outcomes and caveats: The amount of clinical and demographic metadata varied by source and participant and was provided uncurated.

TCRbeta CDR3 regions were amplified from genomic DNA by means of the immunoSEQ Assay, a bias-controlled multiplex PCR. The original methods were these. The number of nucleated cells in each sample was estimated from the amplification of reference gene primers within the assay. Sequence reads were collapsed and filtered to measure the absolute abundance of every unique TCRbeta CDR3 rearrangement. For each sample, productive Simpson clonality was calculated as the square root of Simpson's diversity index over productive rearrangements. TCRdb stores this immuneACCESS table with in-frame sequences only. Part of the clones is absent; in the studies checked, under half of the shortfall reflects unresolved V genes, and no reason is known for the rest. V and J calls and clone size follow that table, whereas D and trimming were derived from the DNA. This sample holds some 25,000 clones; around 91% were observed only once. The top ten hold around 11% of the sample.

Collaborating institutions collected whole blood in K2EDTA tubes following their own protocols. For TCRbeta analysis, collaborators shipped samples as frozen whole blood, isolated PBMCs, or DNA extracted from either of those sample types. About this clone itself: Its target antigen remains unknown. Base qualities were left out, and no much larger clone turns up one base away.

The CDR3 spans 15 residues, from the cysteine through the phenylalanine. CDR3 DNA only is kept here, 45 bases in frame from base 1. CDR1 and CDR2, per the germline V gene, are SGHRS and YFSETQ. V and J are trimmed by 4 bases and 9 bases, and the gene matches miss 6 bases of the junction. Material for sequencing was peripheral blood. The chain is made from TRBV5-1 and TRBJ2-1, with 14 central nucleotides matching TRBD2. The receptor was derived from a man in his 70s with acute or convalescent COVID-19. The CDR3 region: CASSPTSGRVGEQFF. The sequenced DNA is TGCGCCAGCAGCCCGACTAGCGGGAGGGTGGGTGAGCAGTTCTTC.